This passage covers 20 T cell receptor beta chains from one sample sequenced in a study of T cells in tumors after PD-1 blockade. The data were produced by immunoSEQ multiplex PCR, yet TCRdb's version contains in-frame clones alone and is incomplete. The table lists roughly 2,000 clones, 69% of them singletons. Sequenced here: tumor tissue, sampled before anti-PD-1 treatment. Receptors were obtained from a human donor with basal cell carcinoma.

This clone showed up just a few times. The chain is built from TRBV6-6 and TRBJ1-1; D is unclear. The V end was cut by 0 bases, the J end by 1 base, with 9 bases between. CDR3 size: 15 residues. From germline, CDR1 is MNHNY and CDR2 SVGAGI (reference sequence). CDR3 bases: TGTGCCAGCAGTTACTCGATGGCCAGGAACACTGAAGCTTTCTTT. This codes for CASSYSMARNTEAFF.

The chain links TRBV6-5 to TRBJ1-3, with no clear D. The CDR3 has 14 amino acids. The germline CDR1 and CDR2 sequences are MNHEY and SVGAGI. Trimming removed 7 bases from V and 0 bases from J, with 10 bases in between. As DNA, the CDR3 is TGTGCCAGCACAAACGGCTTCTCTGGAAACACCATATATTTT. This gives the protein CASTNGFSGNTIYF.

The rearrangement links TRBV7-9 to TRBJ1-3, with TRBD1 matching over 9 bases. The germline V gene encodes CDR1 SEHNR and CDR2 FQNEAQ (reference sequence). The CDR3 loop spans 15 amino acids. Germline trimming cut 4 bases from V and 7 bases from J; bases unmatched to any gene: 8. CDR3 in amino acids: CASSWWDRDSNTIYF. Here the CDR3 DNA reads TGTGCCAGCAGCTGGTGGGACAGGGACTCTAACACCATATATTTT.

V usage is TRBV30 and J usage is TRBJ2-1; no firm D call. CDR3 length: 12 residues. V was shortened by 2 bases and J by 10 bases, with 12 bases between the two germline ends. The germline CDR1 and CDR2 sequences are GTSNPN and SVGIG (reference sequence). The CDR3 protein is CAWSLDIREQFF. CDR3 nucleotides: TGTGCCTGGAGTCTCGACATCCGGGAGCAGTTCTTC.

This clone was seen only a few times. The chain couples TRBV12-3 or TRBV12-4 to TRBJ1-2, with D perhaps TRBD1 (6 bases). V lost 9 bases, J lost 4 bases, and 15 bases lay in between. The CDR3 loop spans 13 amino acids. The CDR3 loop reads CASTGSIAYGYTF. In nucleotides, the CDR3 is TGTGCCAGTACAGGGTCAATCGCCTATGGCTACACCTTC.

The chain joins TRBV6-1 to TRBJ2-5; D not certain. Trimming removed 4 bases at V and 0 bases at J, with 15 bases between. The CDR3 consists of 16 residues. Germline V CDR1 and CDR2: MNHNS, SASEGT. The CDR3 DNA reads as TGTGCCAGCAGTGTACCGCTAGGAAAGTACCAAGAGACCCAGTACTTC. Translated, it gives CASSVPLGKYQETQYF.

The rearrangement joins TRBV29-1 to TRBJ2-3, with TRBD2 matching over 13 bases. V trimming: 4 bases; J trimming: 2 bases; junction bases outside the gene matches: 3. This CDR3 has 15 amino acids. CDR1 and CDR2 from the germline V gene are SQVTM and ANQGSEA. As DNA, the CDR3 is TGCAGCGTTGCTGGACTAGCGGGGGCCACAGATACGCAGTATTTT. It encodes CSVAGLAGATDTQYF.

The rearrangement joins TRBV5-1 to TRBJ1-1, with D perhaps TRBD1 (5 bases). The germline gives CDR1 SGHRS, CDR2 YFSETQ. The CDR3 extends over 13 amino acids. V gave up 3 bases and J gave up 9 bases, with 15 bases separating them. CDR3 protein: CASSSDTRRKAFF. DNA of the CDR3: TGCGCCAGCAGCTCGGACACCCGAAGGAAAGCTTTCTTT.

The chain has TRBV10-3 and TRBJ2-3; tentative D call: TRBD2 (7 bases). Germline lookup yields CDR1 ENHRY and CDR2 SYGVKD. Trimming took 4 bases from V and 2 from J, leaving 19 bases between them. The CDR3 extends over 17 amino acids. The CDR3 here is CAISGGAGAVVTDTQYF. DNA of the CDR3: TGTGCCATCAGTGGGGGTGCGGGGGCGGTTGTCACAGATACGCAGTATTTT.

V and J are TRBV2 and TRBJ1-6; D gene ambiguous. The CDR3 consists of 14 residues. V dropped 2 bases and J dropped 13 bases, with 15 bases sitting between them. Germline V lookup: CDR1 SNHLY, CDR2 FYNNEI. CDR3 residues: CASSEHVSSVPLHF. The CDR3 nucleotides read TGTGCCAGCAGTGAACATGTCAGTTCTGTCCCCCTCCACTTT.

This chain links TRBV7-8 with TRBJ2-2, with TRBD2 matching 10 bases. Germline V lookup: CDR1 SGHVS, CDR2 FQNEAQ. The V and J ends lost 5 bases and 5 bases, in that order; junction bases with no gene match: 11. The length of the CDR3 is 17 residues. The CDR3: CASSPRTSGGGTGELFF. CDR3 nucleotides: TGTGCCAGCAGCCCTAGGACTAGCGGAGGCGGGACCGGGGAGCTGTTTTTT.

The rearrangement links TRBV19 to TRBJ1-4; maybe TRBD1 (6 bases). Trimming took 3 bases from V and 5 from J, leaving 19 bases between them. Germline assignment: CDR1 LNHDA and CDR2 SQIVND (reference sequence). The CDR3 spans 17 residues. The CDR3 spells CASSIGSGVRGNEKLFF. CDR3 DNA: TGTGCCAGTAGTATTGGCTCAGGGGTTAGGGGGAATGAAAAACTGTTTTTT.

The CDR3 loop is CASSGTLNSPLHF. The CDR3 coding sequence is TGTGCCAGCAGCGGGACTTTGAATTCACCCCTCCACTTT. The chain is built from TRBV12-3 or TRBV12-4 and TRBJ1-6, with D perhaps matching TRBD1 (5 bases). V gave up 6 bases and J gave up 7 bases, with 10 bases separating them. The CDR3 has 13 amino acids.

This clone was seen only a few times. CDR3 nucleotide sequence: TGTGCCAGCAGTTCCCGGACAGTAGCTGGGGACACTGAAGCTTTCTTT. Translated: CASSSRTVAGDTEAFF. The V call is TRBV6-5, the J call TRBJ1-1, with D tentatively TRBD1 (6 bases). The CDR3 contains 16 residues. Germline CDR1 is MNHEY and CDR2 is SVGAGI. The germline V and J ends were trimmed by 4 bases and 3 bases, with 18 bases remaining between them.

The chain combines TRBV6-5 with TRBJ2-5, with D hard to call. The CDR3 has 15 residues. The V gene's germline CDR1 is MNHEY and CDR2 SVGAGI. Trimming removed 0 bases from V and 5 bases from J, with 13 bases in between. CDR3 sequence: CASSYSKDAPETQYF. The DNA for the CDR3 is TGTGCCAGCAGTTACTCGAAGGACGCGCCGGAGACCCAGTACTTC.

This rearrangement joins TRBV19 to TRBJ2-3; 10 nucleotides line up with TRBD2. CDR3 length: 15 residues. Germline V gene data show CDR1 as LNHDA and CDR2 as SQIVND (reference sequence). Unmatched junction bases numbered 1, after V lost 4 bases and J lost 0 bases. The CDR3 nucleotides read TGTGCCAGTAGTACGGGACTAGCGAGCACAGATACGCAGTATTTT. Translating it yields CASSTGLASTDTQYF.

This rearrangement joins TRBV4-1 to TRBJ2-3; 8 nucleotides align to TRBD2. Trimming at V came to 4 bases and at J to 0 bases, leaving 6 bases not matched to a gene. Germline-derived CDR1 and CDR2 are MGHRA and YSYEKL. This CDR3 has 16 residues. This chain's CDR3 is CASSLTPSGSTDTQYF. In DNA form, the CDR3 reads TGCGCCAGCAGCCTAACCCCTAGCGGGAGCACAGATACGCAGTATTTT.

The gene calls are TRBV10-1 and TRBJ2-4, with D perhaps assigned TRBD1 or TRBD2 (6 bases each). This CDR3 comprises 13 residues. Trimming removed 3 bases from V and 9 bases from J, with 12 bases in between. CDR1 is WNHNN, CDR2 SYGVQD, per germline (reference sequence). CDR3 nucleotides: TGCGCCAGCAGTGAAGGGGGAGGCGGCATTCAGTACTTC. Protein: CASSEGGGGIQYF.

The chain combines TRBV5-1 with TRBJ2-1; D is undetermined. The V gene lost 4 bases and the J gene lost 7 bases, with 9 bases spanning the gap. The CDR3 covers 12 residues. The germline V gene encodes CDR1 SGHRS and CDR2 YFSETQ. CDR3 DNA: TGCGCCAGCAGCCCAGATCAGAATGAGCAGTTCTTC. Encoded protein: CASSPDQNEQFF. Together with reference TRBV5-1 and TRBJ2-1, the CDR3 gives the full variable domain: KAGVTQTPRYLIKTRGQQVTLSCSPISGHRSVSWYQQTPGQGLQFLFEYFSETQRNKGNFPGRFSGRQFSNSRSEMNVSTLELGDSALYLCASSPDQNEQFFGPGTRLTVL.

The CDR3 DNA follows: TGTGCCAGCAGCGGGACATTTCGGACCGGGGAGCTGTTTTTT. This translates into CASSGTFRTGELFF. J is TRBJ2-2 and V is TRBV2, with D tentatively TRBD1 (6 bases). This CDR3 is built from 14 residues. V was clipped by 6 bases and J by 5 bases, with 13 bases between them. CDR1 is SNHLY and CDR2 is FYNNEI in the germline V gene.